These 10 T cell receptor beta chains came from one sample sequenced in a study of blood T cells in healthy people across ages. The second PCR ran about 6 to 11 cycles with a sample-barcoded 5' primer and J-beta primers. Each CDR3 protein is one row after TCRdb ran MiXCR on the 5' RACE reads. Here the sample spans about 800,000 distinct CDR3 sequences, approximately 25% being singletons. The sample was also reused in another study, on T cells of mothers and their children.

Sequencing was done on a sample of blood. Every receptor here comes from a boy between 10 and 17 years old in good health.

The gene calls are TRBV11-2 and TRBJ2-5; D is unresolved. Trimming pared 3 bases from V and 1 base from J, leaving 12 bases between. Germline CDR1 is SGHAT and CDR2 is FQNNGV. This CDR3 has 15 residues. CDR3 DNA sequence: TGTGCCAGCAGCTTGGACGGTGACGTCCAAGAGACCCAGTACTTC. Protein product: CASSLDGDVQETQYF.

This clonotype has more than one count but fewer than ten. The genes are TRBV29-1 and TRBJ2-5, with D tentatively TRBD1 (7 bases). The CDR3 covers 15 residues. The V end was cut by 6 bases, the J end by 4 bases, with 21 bases between. Per the germline V gene, CDR1 is SQVTM and CDR2 is ANQGSEA. CDR3 sequence: CSVANPGGPGETQYF. The DNA for the CDR3 is TGCAGCGTCGCTAATCCAGGGGGGCCCGGAGAGACCCAGTACTTC.

This clonotype has a handful of counts. The rearrangement links TRBV7-2 to TRBJ1-2; 7 nucleotides line up with TRBD1. The V gene end was trimmed by 2 bases and the J gene end by 6 bases; junction bases not matched to a gene: 6. Germline CDR1 and CDR2: SGHTA and FQGNSA. This CDR3 comprises 14 residues. The CDR3 protein is CASSLMRDSHGYTF. The CDR3, as DNA: TGTGCCAGCAGCTTAATGCGGGACAGCCATGGCTACACCTTC.

This chain uses TRBV13 with TRBJ2-7; perhaps TRBD1 as D (6 bases). Germline lookup yields CDR1 PRHDT and CDR2 FYEKMQ (reference sequence). Trimming cost V 5 bases and J 0 bases, with 17 bases left between them. The CDR3 contains 16 residues. CDR3 in DNA: TGTGCCAGCAGCCCCGACCCAACAGGGAGCTCCTACGAGCAGTACTTC. Its protein product is CASSPDPTGSSYEQYF.

The V and J genes are TRBV28 and TRBJ2-1; 8 bases line up with TRBD1. The CDR3 has 16 residues. The V segment lost 5 bases and the J segment 3 bases; nucleotides outside the gene matches: 9. Germline V gene sequence: CDR1 MDHEN, CDR2 SYDVKM. The CDR3 sequence is CASSSIGTGYYNEQFF. As DNA, the CDR3 is TGTGCCAGCAGTAGCATCGGGACAGGATACTACAATGAGCAGTTCTTC.

The rearrangement links TRBV14 to TRBJ2-2; the match to TRBD2 covers 9 bases. CDR3 size: 16 residues. V was pared by 4 bases and J by 3 bases, with 6 bases of the junction left unmatched. Germline V gene data show CDR1 as SGHDN and CDR2 as FVKESK. The CDR3 DNA reads as TGTGCCAGCAGCCCCATAGCGGGAGTCGACACCGGGGAGCTGTTTTTT. Protein sequence: CASSPIAGVDTGELFF.

This clonotype was seen only once. The chain carries TRBV5-6 and TRBJ2-3; no firm D call. V was pared by 1 base and J by 4 bases, with 13 bases between. Germline values: CDR1 SGHDT, CDR2 YYEEEE. The CDR3 is 15 amino acids. The CDR3 region is CASSLSGWRADTQYF. The DNA of the CDR3 is TGTGCCAGCAGCTTGTCCGGGTGGCGAGCAGATACGCAGTATTTT.

The rearrangement uses TRBV5-6 and TRBJ2-3; a possible D gene is TRBD1 (6 bases). CDR1 and CDR2 (germline): SGHDT, YYEEEE. Trimming stripped 2 bases from V and 1 base from J, with 11 bases between. This CDR3 is 15 amino acids long. For the CDR3, the DNA is TGTGCCAGCAGCTTTGACAGGACTGGCACAGATACGCAGTATTTT. Protein: CASSFDRTGTDTQYF.

In this sample, this clonotype turned up a few times. This chain uses TRBV27 with TRBJ2-1; possibly TRBD1 for D (6 bases). The DNA end is a closer match to TRBJ2-5, so the J assignment may be wrong. The germline gives CDR1 MNHEY, CDR2 SMNVEV (reference sequence). This CDR3 spans 14 amino acids. The CDR3 region is CASRTTGTQETQYF. CDR3 coding DNA: TGTGCCAGCAGAACCACTGGGACACAAGAGACCCAGTACTTC.

V is TRBV7-9 and J is TRBJ2-7, with 7 bases aligning to TRBD2. The CDR3 runs to 13 residues. V trimming: 5 bases; J trimming: 11 bases; junction bases outside the gene matches: 12. Germline lookup yields CDR1 SEHNR and CDR2 FQNEAQ (reference sequence). The DNA for the CDR3 is TGTGCCAGCAGCAACACGGGGGGAGGGATGGAGTACTTC. Translated, it gives CASSNTGGGMEYF.